These T cell receptor beta chains were read from a single sample in a study of cytomegalovirus exposure and HLA in healthy donors. Method: immunoSEQ multiplex PCR; TCRdb's copy keeps in-frame clones and lacks some. The sample includes over 150,000 clones, about 65% seen only once; the top ten take 2.5% to 3%. The source material was PBMCs. The source is a woman aged 30 to 39 in good health and CMV-seronegative. CDR3s include the opening cysteine and the closing phenylalanine or tryptophan. The D gene is left open where the match is weak. The size of a clone is reported for some rows only, either as once, few or many, or as a class for expanded clones.

size: once
J: TRBJ1-4
V: TRBV7-9
D: NA
DNA: TGTGCCAGCAGCCCCCCCCGCCGGGAAAATGAAAAACTGTTTTTT
CDR3: CASSPPRRENEKLFF

size: once
J: TRBJ2-3
V: TRBV11-3
D: TRBD2
DNA: TGTGCCAGCAGCAGCGGGACGATGTCTTACACAGATACGCAGTATTTT
CDR3: CASSSGTMSYTDTQYF

size: NA
J: TRBJ1-5
V: TRBV2
D: TRBD1
DNA: TGTGCCAGCAGTACAGGGGATGGCAATCAGCCCCAGCATTTT
CDR3: CASSTGDGNQPQHF

size: NA
J: TRBJ2-2
V: TRBV6-5
D: TRBD1
DNA: TGTGCCAGCAGTAAACGACAGGGCACCGGGGAGCTGTTTTTT
CDR3: CASSKRQGTGELFF

size: NA
J: TRBJ1-2
V: TRBV29-1
D: NA
DNA: TGCAGCGTTTTGGACAGAGAAATTAACTATGGCTACACCTTC
CDR3: CSVLDREINYGYTF

size: NA
J: TRBJ2-3
V: TRBV6-1
D: TRBD1
DNA: TGTGCCAGCAGCCTGACCGGGACAGTAAAAGATACGCAGTATTTT
CDR3: CASSLTGTVKDTQYF

size: NA
J: TRBJ2-7
V: TRBV18
D: NA
DNA: TGTGCCAGCTCACCACCAGGGGTTCCCTACGAGCAGTACTTC
CDR3: CASSPPGVPYEQYF

size: NA
J: TRBJ2-1
V: TRBV18
D: NA
DNA: TGTTCCGCCCGTACCAGCTCCTACAATGAGCAGTTCTTC
CDR3: CSARTSSYNEQFF

size: NA
J: TRBJ2-3
V: TRBV29-1
D: TRBD2
DNA: TGCAGCGCGCGGCGGGGGGTGGGCACAGATACGCAGTATTTT
CDR3: CSARRGVGTDTQYF

size: NA
J: TRBJ1-6
V: TRBV30
D: NA
DNA: TGTGCCTGGGACCCCGGAGCCCCCACTTGGGCACCCCTCCACTTT
CDR3: CAWDPGAPTWAPLHF

size: once
J: TRBJ1-6
V: TRBV5-1
D: NA
DNA: TGCGCCAGCAGCTTGTCAGGGGTAGACAATTCACCCCTCCACTTT
CDR3: CASSLSGVDNSPLHF

size: NA
J: TRBJ1-3
V: TRBV7-6
D: NA
DNA: TGTGCCAGCAGCTTGATGGGACTTATCAGCTCTGGAAACACCATATATTTT
CDR3: CASSLMGLISSGNTIYF

size: once
J: TRBJ1-3
V: TRBV7-2
D: TRBD1
DNA: TGTGCCAGCAGCTTATTGGGACAGGGTAGCGACACCATATATTTT
CDR3: CASSLLGQGSDTIYF

size: NA
J: TRBJ2-3
V: TRBV5-1
D: NA
DNA: TGCGCCAGCAGCTTGGCCTTTGGCACAGATACGCAGTATTTT
CDR3: CASSLAFGTDTQYF

size: NA
J: TRBJ2-3
V: TRBV2
D: TRBD2
DNA: TGTGCCAGCAGTGAGGATCTAGCGGGGCAAACGGATACGCAGTATTTT
CDR3: CASSEDLAGQTDTQYF

size: few
J: TRBJ2-7
V: TRBV14
D: NA
DNA: TGTGCCAGCAGCCAAGTTCCGGGGAACTCCTACGAGCAGTACTTC
CDR3: CASSQVPGNSYEQYF

size: once
J: TRBJ1-4
V: TRBV5-6
D: TRBD1
DNA: TGTGCCAGCAGCTTGGAGGGGGCAGGTGAAAAACTGTTTTTT
CDR3: CASSLEGAGEKLFF

size: NA
J: TRBJ2-7
V: TRBV9
D: TRBD2
DNA: TGTGCCAGCAGCGTTAGCGGGGGATACGAGCAGTACTTC
CDR3: CASSVSGGYEQYF

size: NA
J: TRBJ1-6
V: TRBV7-3
D: NA
DNA: TGTGCCAGCAGCTCCGGGACAACGAATTCACCCCTCCACTTT
CDR3: CASSSGTTNSPLHF

size: NA
J: TRBJ1-4
V: TRBV7-9
D: NA
DNA: TGTGCCAGCAGATCGGACAAGGGGCTATGGAGTGAAAAACTGTTTTTT
CDR3: CASRSDKGLWSEKLFF

size: once
J: TRBJ1-5
V: TRBV27
D: TRBD1
DNA: TGTGCCAGCAGTAGCGGGACAGGGGTGGATCAGCCCCAGCATTTT
CDR3: CASSSGTGVDQPQHF

size: NA
J: TRBJ2-2
V: TRBV6-4
D: NA
DNA: TGTGCCAGCAGTGAAAAGGGAGACACCGGGGAGCTGTTTTTT
CDR3: CASSEKGDTGELFF

size: few
J: TRBJ2-7
V: TRBV5-1
D: TRBD2
DNA: TGCGCCAGCAGCCCCCGGGAGGTGAACGAGCAGTACTTC
CDR3: CASSPREVNEQYF

size: NA
J: TRBJ1-5
V: TRBV6-1
D: NA
DNA: TGTGCCAGCAGTGAATCAGGGCGCAATCAGCCCCAGCATTTT
CDR3: CASSESGRNQPQHF

size: once
J: TRBJ1-1
V: TRBV5-1
D: TRBD1
DNA: TGCGCCAGCAGCTTAACAGGGGGAACTGAAGCTTTCTTT
CDR3: CASSLTGGTEAFF

size: NA
J: TRBJ2-7
V: TRBV18
D: TRBD1
DNA: TGTGCCAGCTCACCAGGACAGGGGGTCCCCTACGAGCAGTACTTC
CDR3: CASSPGQGVPYEQYF

size: NA
J: TRBJ1-2
V: TRBV7-9
D: TRBD1
DNA: TGTGCCAGCAGCACGGGGACAGCAAACTATGGCTACACCTTC
CDR3: CASSTGTANYGYTF

size: NA
J: TRBJ2-5
V: TRBV5-4
D: NA
DNA: TGTGCCAGCAGCTTGGACTCAGAGGGAGAGACCCAGTACTTC
CDR3: CASSLDSEGETQYF

size: few
J: TRBJ2-7
V: TRBV9
D: TRBD2
DNA: TGTGCCAGCAGCCCGGGGACTAGCGGGAGTTACGAGCAGTACTTC
CDR3: CASSPGTSGSYEQYF

size: NA
J: TRBJ1-1
V: TRBV5-6
D: NA
DNA: TGTGCCAGCAGCTCGCCGGGCAGGGACACTGAAGCTTTCTTT
CDR3: CASSSPGRDTEAFF

size: NA
J: TRBJ2-7
V: TRBV6-1
D: NA
DNA: TGTGCCAGCAGGGGACAACTATTATCCCCACACGAGCAGTACTTC
CDR3: CASRGQLLSPHEQYF

size: NA
J: TRBJ2-7
V: TRBV7-9
D: TRBD1
DNA: TGTGCCAGCAGCTCCGGCCCCGGACAGGGTATATACGAGCAGTACTTC
CDR3: CASSSGPGQGIYEQYF

size: NA
J: TRBJ1-1
V: TRBV7-9
D: TRBD1
DNA: TGTGCCAGCAGCTTATGGTCTCTGGGACAGGGGAACACTGAAGCTTTCTTT
CDR3: CASSLWSLGQGNTEAFF

size: NA
J: TRBJ1-2
V: TRBV28
D: TRBD1
DNA: TGTGCCAGCAGCCGCCCGGACAGGGCTAACTATGGCTACACCTTC
CDR3: CASSRPDRANYGYTF

size: once
J: TRBJ2-3
V: TRBV7-2
D: TRBD2
DNA: TGTGCCAGCAGCTTAGAAGCGGGAGCTGGAGATACGCAGTATTTT
CDR3: CASSLEAGAGDTQYF

size: NA
J: TRBJ2-7
V: TRBV23-1
D: NA
DNA: TGCGCCAGCAGTCAATTCTTAACAGGGAACCCCTACGAGCAGTACTTC
CDR3: CASSQFLTGNPYEQYF

size: NA
J: TRBJ2-3
V: TRBV7-7
D: TRBD1
DNA: TGTGCCAGCAGCAAATTGACAGGGCCCACAGATACGCAGTATTTT
CDR3: CASSKLTGPTDTQYF

size: few
J: TRBJ1-5
V: TRBV30
D: NA
DNA: TGTGCCTGGGGCCTCGGGGGGTTCAATCAGCCCCAGCATTTT
CDR3: CAWGLGGFNQPQHF

size: NA
J: TRBJ1-2
V: TRBV27
D: NA
DNA: TGTGCCAGCAGTTCCCCAAGGGAGGTCGGCTATGGCTACACCTTC
CDR3: CASSSPREVGYGYTF

size: NA
J: TRBJ1-6
V: TRBV5-1
D: NA
DNA: TGCGCCAGCAGCTTGGGAGGGCAACCTAATTCACCCCTCCACTTT
CDR3: CASSLGGQPNSPLHF

size: NA
J: TRBJ2-5
V: TRBV5-1
D: NA
DNA: TGCGCCAGCAGTAGGGGCGCGAGAGAGACCCAGTACTTC
CDR3: CASSRGARETQYF

size: NA
J: TRBJ1-2
V: TRBV6-4
D: TRBD1
DNA: TGTGCCAGCAGTGACTGGGGACAGGATGGCTACACCTTC
CDR3: CASSDWGQDGYTF